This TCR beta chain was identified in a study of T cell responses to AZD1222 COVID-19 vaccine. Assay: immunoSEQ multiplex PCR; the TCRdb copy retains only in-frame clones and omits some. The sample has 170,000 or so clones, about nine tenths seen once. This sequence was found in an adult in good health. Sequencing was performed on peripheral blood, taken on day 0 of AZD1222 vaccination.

CDR3 DNA sequence: TGTGCCAGCAGCTTGCGAGGGCCTGAAAAACTGTTTTTT. It yields the protein CASSLRGPEKLFF. This chain uses TRBV5-6 with TRBJ1-4; D unclear. V was trimmed by 1 base and J by 7 bases, leaving 8 bases between them. From germline, CDR1 is SGHDT and CDR2 YYEEEE. This CDR3 contains 13 residues.